This TCR beta chain was identified during a study of identical twins (TCRdb year 2016). Study-wide context: To test whether fetal clonotypes persist, the study used deep sequencing on TCR alpha and beta repertoires from monozygotic twins, unrelated adults of various ages, and cord blood. To rule out contamination, replicate twin experiments were performed at different times with different library preparation protocols.

Every donor was a healthy Caucasian. Three pairs of female monozygotic twins, all aged 18 to 29 years, made up the twin cohort. The RNA used for TCR libraries was isolated from peripheral blood mononuclear cells. The library relied on 5' RACE. The instrument was an Illumina HiSeq 2000. Template switching introduced a universal primer binding site; the final cDNA contained a unique molecular identifier, enabling accurate counting of TCR cDNA molecules. Specific primers in the conserved constant-segment region were used to synthesize first-strand cDNA for the TCR alpha and beta chains. To control for contamination, every cDNA library was double barcoded, receiving both a SMART-Mk sample barcode and Illumina barcodes. TruSeq adapter sequences along with Illumina sample barcodes were introduced in two successive PCR steps. TCR alpha and beta cDNA libraries were sequenced on the Illumina HiSeq platform with custom primers. Per the source publication's procedure: MiGEC processed the raw reads to extract unique molecular identifiers, while MiXCR was used to determine the CDR3 positions. For each individual, recombination models were inferred using an EM algorithm with the repgenHMM and IGoR tools. Shared clonotypes were analyzed with the tcR package in R, and sharing was normalized by the product of cloneset sizes. To study raw recombination free of thymic and clonal selection effects, out-of-frame nonproductive sequences were analyzed. TCRdb ran its own pipeline on the public reads, namely fastp trimming at Q25 and MiXCR clone calling, and kept in-frame beta chains. Every entry covers one CDR3 protein and lists the most common genes and DNA from its rows. The V and J calls here are based on TCRdb, not the publication. Within this sample are some 660,000 distinct CDR3 sequences, with 8.6% of them counted one time only. The top ten clones comprise 0.75% to 1% of the sample.

Results the study describes overall, beyond this receptor: Compared with coincidental sharing between unrelated individuals, out-of-frame TCR alpha sequences shared between twins showed an excess of sequences with low generation probability. Fewer insertions were carried by abundant cord blood beta clonotypes, a similar but weaker trend appeared in young adult naive repertoires, and no such trend appeared in memory repertoires. Recombination models systematically underestimated out-of-frame TCR alpha sharing in monozygotic twins but agreed with sharing between unrelated individuals. Excess twin sharing in beta out-of-frame sequences was weaker because fewer shared sequences lowered the signal-to-noise ratio. Because the same donors could not be followed over many years, the conclusions depended on cross-sectional statistical analysis. Zero-insertion analyses could be partly confounded by invariant T cells such as MAIT and iNKT, though diverse VJ usage argued against such confounding for most clonotypes.

This clonotype has just a few counts. Its cognate antigen has yet to be identified. Base qualities are not recorded, but no much larger clone differs from it by a single base. Trimming takes 5 bases off V and 8 bases off J; junction bases not matched to a gene: 6. Based on the germline V gene, the CDR1 and CDR2 sequences are LGHNA and YNFKEQ. The CDR3 runs 15 amino acids, cysteine and phenylalanine included. Only the CDR3 part of the read is kept: 45 bases, read in frame from the first base. These sequences were also reported in another study, on yellow fever vaccine responses in identical twins. The second paper states: According to the authors, the vaccine-induced T cell response in identical twins seemed to be partly convergent and partly specific to each individual. In identical twins, the study followed T cell clones that responded to the vaccine with precision.

The sequence links TRBV4-2 to TRBJ2-4, with 13 middle bases fitting TRBD2. Sequencing was carried out using PBMCs. The clonotype was recovered from a woman aged 18-29 years in good health. The CDR3 has the sequence CASSWTSGSGDIQYF. The sequenced DNA: TGTGCCAGCAGCTGGACTAGCGGGAGTGGCGACATTCAGTACTTC.